Presented here are 3 T cell receptor beta chains from one specimen sequenced in a study of blood T cell repertoires in COVID-19. Profiling relied on immunoSEQ multiplex PCR, and the TCRdb table lists in-frame clones only, not all of them. The table has about 170,000 clones, roughly 90% seen once. The specimen sequenced was peripheral blood. The receptors here all came from a man aged 18 to 30 with COVID-19, enrolled during active disease.

Only one count was recorded for this clone. The CDR3 region is CASSSQWQGLQHF. As DNA, the CDR3 is TGTGCCAGCAGTTCCCAATGGCAGGGGCTCCAGCATTTT. This chain uses TRBV12-3 or TRBV12-4 with TRBJ1-5; D may be TRBD1 (6 bases). V lost 4 bases, J lost 12 bases, and 16 bases lay in between. The CDR3 consists of 13 residues.

The chain combines TRBV9 with TRBJ2-2; 9 bases match TRBD2. The germline V gene encodes CDR1 SGDLS and CDR2 YYNGEE. The CDR3 sequence is 16 residues long. With 4 bases clipped from V and 1 base from J, the junction kept 5 bases outside the gene matches. CDR3 coding DNA: TGTGCCAGCAGCCCTGGGACTAGCTGGAACACCGGGGAGCTGTTTTTT. Amino acids: CASSPGTSWNTGELFF.

V and J are TRBV6-2 or TRBV6-3 and TRBJ2-1; maybe TRBD1 (6 bases). In germline, CDR1 is MNHEY, CDR2 SVGEGT. The CDR3 spans 15 residues. Trimming removed 5 bases at V and 3 bases at J, with 14 bases between. CDR3 sequence: CASSRVVDSYNEQFF. CDR3 bases: TGTGCCAGCAGTAGAGTGGTGGACAGCTACAATGAGCAGTTCTTC.